The clone carrying this T cell receptor (beta chain) was counted many times. This entry is derived from a study of Graves' ophthalmopathy and Graves' hyperthyroidism. CDR3 regions of TCR beta were amplified from RNA transcripts. HTBI primers primed a first-round RT-PCR, and a second-round multiplex PCR followed. TCRdb reprocessed the multiplex PCR reads with MiXCR, giving one entry per CDR3 protein. The sample has fewer than 650,000 distinct CDR3 sequences, 22% seen once. The germline V gene has CDR1 MDHEN and CDR2 SYDVKM. There are 12 residues in the CDR3. V was clipped by 5 bases and J by 1 base, with 6 bases between them.

J is TRBJ2-7 and V is TRBV28; possibly TRBD1 for D (5 bases). The TCR comes from a woman between 18 and 29 years old with stable Graves' hyperthyroidism. Some clones in this sample may be carry-over from other donors' samples. Material: peripheral blood. The CDR3 loop is CASSDSSYEQYF. CDR3 nucleotide sequence: TGTGCCAGCAGTGACAGTTCCTACGAGCAGTACTTC.